A selection of T cell receptor beta chains follows, all from one sample in a study of blood T cell repertoires in COVID-19. Generated by immunoSEQ multiplex PCR, the TCRdb table keeps only in-frame clones and is missing some. This sample yields approximately 150,000 clones, of which around 80% are seen a single time; roughly 19% belongs to the top ten. The sequenced material came from peripheral blood. These receptors all stem from a woman in her seventies who had recovered from COVID-19. CDR3s include the opening cysteine and the closing phenylalanine or tryptophan. A D gene is named only where the DNA matches it firmly. Not every row has a clone size; where given, it reads once, few, many or a size class.

clone size	D gene	V gene	J gene	CDR3 DNA	CDR3 protein
.	TRBD1	TRBV18	TRBJ1-6	TGTGCCAGCTCACGGGAGAAGGGGACAGGGGGCTCACCCCTCCACTTT	CASSREKGTGGSPLHF
.	TRBD1	TRBV24-1	TRBJ1-5	TGTGCCACCAGTGATTTGAACAGGGGCCGGGGGCAGCCCCAGCATTTT	CATSDLNRGRGQPQHF
.	.	TRBV30	TRBJ1-1	TGTGCCTGGAGTAAACAGGGATGGGGCACTGAAGCTTTCTTT	CAWSKQGWGTEAFF
.	TRBD1	TRBV5-6	TRBJ1-2	TGTGCCAGCAGCCCCCCATCTGGGGGACAGGCGCACTATGGCTACACCTTC	CASSPPSGGQAHYGYTF
.	.	TRBV5-6	TRBJ1-3	TGTGCCAGCATCGTATGGAGCGGAGACGGAAACACCATATATTTT	CASIVWSGDGNTIYF
.	TRBD1	TRBV19	TRBJ2-3	TGTGCCACCTCCACCGCCGGGACAGGGGCCACAGATACGCAGTATTTT	CATSTAGTGATDTQYF
once	TRBD1	TRBV7-3	TRBJ2-2	TGTGCCAGCAGCCGACAGGGGGCAACCGGGGAGCTGTTTTTT	CASSRQGATGELFF
.	.	TRBV24-1	TRBJ2-2	TGTGCCACCAGTGATTTAGGCAGGGCGATCACCGGGGAGCTGTTTTTT	CATSDLGRAITGELFF
.	.	TRBV18	TRBJ2-4	TGTGCCAGCTCCCCCCCCTCCGGAAACATTCAGTACTTC	CASSPPSGNIQYF
.	TRBD1	TRBV10-3	TRBJ1-5	TGTGCCATCAGTGGGGGACAGGGGGCTACCGCCAATCAGCCCCAGCATTTT	CAISGGQGATANQPQHF
.	.	TRBV4-1	TRBJ2-7	TGCGCCAGCAGCCAAGAGGAGATAGCGGAGGTCTCCTACGAGCAGTACTTC	CASSQEEIAEVSYEQYF
.	.	TRBV13	TRBJ1-1	TGTGCCAGCAGCTTAGCCGGGAACACTGAAGCTTTCTTT	CASSLAGNTEAFF
.	TRBD1	TRBV19	TRBJ2-3	TGTGCCAGTAGTAACAGGGGCGCAGATACGCAGTATTTT	CASSNRGADTQYF
.	TRBD1	TRBV7-9	TRBJ1-4	TGTGCCAGCAGCTTCAAACGGACAGGGGGGGATGAAAAACTGTTTTTT	CASSFKRTGGDEKLFF
.	.	TRBV2	TRBJ1-3	TGTGCCAGCAGTGGCGAGGGCTCTGGAAACACCATATATTTT	CASSGEGSGNTIYF
.	.	TRBV6-5	TRBJ1-2	TGTGCCAGCAGTCCCACGTACGAGAGGGGCTACACCTTC	CASSPTYERGYTF
.	.	TRBV18	TRBJ2-5	TGTGCCAGCTCCCCCGGACTAACCGGGGAGGAGACCCAGTACTTC	CASSPGLTGEETQYF